This entry lists 29 T cell receptor beta chains sequenced from one sample in a study of cytomegalovirus exposure and HLA in healthy donors. The PCR employed 60 Vbeta primers together with 13 Jbeta primers. TCRdb keeps only in-frame clones here, not all; method: immunoSEQ multiplex PCR. The data contain about 200,000 clones, approximately 86% of them singletons. The sequencing input was PBMCs. The receptors stem from a boy between 2 and 10 years old in good health and CMV-seronegative.

V gene TRBV5-1 combines with J gene TRBJ1-1, with D possibly being TRBD1 (5 bases). The germline gives CDR1 SGHRS, CDR2 YFSETQ. Trimming shortened V by 4 bases and J by 5 bases, and 15 bases separated the two germline ends. The CDR3 length is 14 residues. CDR3 sequence reads: CASSRQGPGTEAFF. As DNA, the CDR3 is TGCGCCAGCAGCCGCCAGGGCCCAGGGACTGAAGCTTTCTTT.

The gene calls are TRBV19 and TRBJ2-3, with 10 bases matching TRBD1. CDR3 length: 14 residues. Germline lookup yields CDR1 LNHDA and CDR2 SQIVND (reference sequence). Unmatched junction bases numbered 4, after V lost 6 bases and J lost 4 bases. CDR3 coding DNA: TGTGCCAGTAGCCCGGGACAGGGGTCAGATACGCAGTATTTT. Its protein product is CASSPGQGSDTQYF.

CDR3 sequence: CASNTPGGPEQYF. Here the CDR3 DNA reads TGTGCCAGCAATACACCAGGGGGCCCCGAGCAGTACTTC. The chain links TRBV6-1 to TRBJ2-7; TRBD1 matches 8 bases. V dropped 7 bases and J dropped 6; count of bases not matched to a gene: 8. Germline CDR1 and CDR2: MNHNS and SASEGT. This CDR3 has 13 residues.

This chain joins TRBV19 and TRBJ1-4, with TRBD1 identical over 7 bases. The V gene end was trimmed by 10 bases and the J gene end by 0 bases; junction bases not matched to a gene: 23. Per germline, CDR1 LNHDA and CDR2 SQIVND (reference sequence). This CDR3 contains 20 residues. The CDR3 DNA reads as TGTGCCAAGACAAATAGGGACAGTAAAAAGGGTATGCCAACTAATGAAAAACTGTTTTTT. This gives the protein CAKTNRDSKKGMPTNEKLFF.

This rearrangement joins TRBV19 to TRBJ1-2; the D gene is possibly TRBD1 (5 bases). This CDR3 has 13 amino acids. Trimming cost V 0 bases and J 5 bases, with 7 bases left between them. Germline CDR1 is LNHDA and CDR2 is SQIVND (reference sequence). The CDR3 here is CASSIDRQYGYTF. The CDR3 DNA reads TGTGCCAGTAGTATAGATCGACAGTATGGCTACACCTTC.

The rearrangement joins TRBV15 to TRBJ2-3; D unclear. Between the trimmed V and J ends, which lost 8 bases and 2 bases, there was a span of 17 bases. Germline values: CDR1 LNHNV, CDR2 YYDKDF (reference sequence). This CDR3 region has 15 residues. CDR3 sequence: CATQSRGGITDTQYF. The CDR3 DNA reads TGTGCCACCCAATCCCGCGGCGGAATCACAGATACGCAGTATTTT.

The sample holds a few counts of this clone. The chain joins TRBV21-1 to TRBJ1-1; the table's D gene call, TRBD1, was not cross checked with the DNA. TRBV21-1 is assigned pseudogene status. The CDR3 spans 15 residues. In DNA form, the CDR3 reads TGTGCCAGCAGCAACGGCCCGACAGGTTTGATGGGGGCTTTCTTT. Its protein product is CASSNGPTGLMGAFF.

The CDR3 loop is CATTLGGATNEKLFF. The CDR3, as DNA: TGTGCCACGACCCTCGGCGGGGCCACTAATGAAAAACTGTTTTTT. This chain uses TRBV28 with TRBJ1-4, with D tentatively TRBD1 (5 bases). Trimming cost V 10 bases and J 2 bases, with 17 bases left between them. Per the germline V gene, CDR1 is MDHEN and CDR2 is SYDVKM. This CDR3 is built from 15 residues.

This rearrangement joins TRBV2 to TRBJ2-4, with D perhaps matching TRBD2 (6 bases). This CDR3 is built from 17 residues. V lost 0 bases and J lost 0, with 12 bases in between. Germline V CDR1 and CDR2: SNHLY, FYNNEI. The CDR3, as DNA: TGTGCCAGCAGTGAAGCTAGCCGGGAGCTAGCCAAAAACATTCAGTACTTC. It translates to CASSEASRELAKNIQYF.

This chain connects TRBV5-5 to TRBJ1-5; 10 nucleotides line up with TRBD1. Germline V lookup: CDR1 SGHKS, CDR2 YYEKEE (reference sequence). V was pared by 2 bases and J by 2 bases, with 4 bases of the junction left unmatched. The CDR3 is made up of 16 amino acids. CDR3 loop: CASSLDRGQGNQPQHF. The CDR3 coding sequence is TGTGCCAGCAGCTTAGACAGGGGGCAGGGCAATCAGCCCCAGCATTTT.

V gene TRBV19 combines with J gene TRBJ2-7; unclear D gene. The germline gives CDR1 LNHDA, CDR2 SQIVND (reference sequence). Trimming pared 0 bases from V and 0 bases from J, leaving 6 bases between. This CDR3 comprises 14 residues. CDR3 DNA: TGTGCCAGTAGTATAGACATTCCCTCCTACGAGCAGTACTTC. This gives the protein CASSIDIPSYEQYF.

V and J are TRBV7-2 and TRBJ2-5, with 10 bases identical to TRBD1. The ends lost 5 bases at V and 8 bases at J; junction bases unmatched: 14. Germline V gene sequence: CDR1 SGHTA, CDR2 FQGNSA. The CDR3 spans 16 residues. The chain's CDR3 is CASSPTIRTGGFTQYF. CDR3 coding DNA: TGTGCCAGCAGCCCGACAATTCGGACAGGGGGTTTCACCCAGTACTTC.

The CDR3 protein is CASSINVGAGYGYTF. CDR3 coding DNA: TGTGCCAGCAGCATTAATGTCGGTGCAGGGTATGGCTACACCTTC. This chain joins TRBV14 and TRBJ1-2, with TRBD1 as a possible D gene (5 bases). This CDR3 contains 15 residues. V lost 5 bases to trimming and J lost 5 bases, with 18 bases between them. CDR1 SGHDN and CDR2 FVKESK come from the germline V gene.

The J gene is TRBJ2-7, the V gene TRBV27, with D possibly TRBD2 on 6 matching bases. Trimming left V 1 base short and J 5 bases short, with 18 bases between. This CDR3 region has 16 residues. The germline V gene has CDR1 MNHEY and CDR2 SMNVEV (reference sequence). The CDR3 loop reads CASSLYWLSEGHEQYF. CDR3 bases: TGTGCCAGCAGTTTATATTGGCTTTCGGAGGGTCACGAGCAGTACTTC.

This chain connects TRBV28 to TRBJ2-1; tentative D call: TRBD2 (6 bases). CDR3 length: 14 residues. The germline V and J ends were trimmed by 7 bases and 5 bases, with 15 bases remaining between them. Germline V gives CDR1 MDHEN, CDR2 SYDVKM. The CDR3: CASKLSGSNNEQFF. The CDR3, as DNA: TGTGCCAGCAAACTGAGCGGGTCTAACAATGAGCAGTTCTTC.

This clone came up once. The chain couples TRBV27 to TRBJ1-3; D unresolved. Germline V lookup: CDR1 MNHEY, CDR2 SMNVEV (reference sequence). The CDR3 spans 15 residues. V was cut by 4 bases and J by 3 bases, with 13 bases left in between. The CDR3 DNA is TGTGCCAGCAGTTCGACTCCATCGGTTGGAAACACCATATATTTT. Translating gives CASSSTPSVGNTIYF.

This clone was seen once. This chain links TRBV5-6 with TRBJ2-5; TRBD1 matches at 7 bases. The assigned J gene may be wrong: the sequence end matches TRBJ2-7 better. CDR3 length equals 16 residues. CDR1 and CDR2 (germline): SGHDT, YYEEEE. The CDR3 DNA is TGTGCCAGCAGCCCCCTCGCCGGGACAGACTCCTACGAGCAGTACTTC. Residues: CASSPLAGTDSYEQYF.

The chain uses TRBV4-2 and TRBJ1-2; 9 bases line up with TRBD1. Germline V gives CDR1 LGHNA, CDR2 YNFKEQ. The J segment lost 2 bases and the V segment lost 1 base, leaving 5 bases of the junction unmatched. The CDR3 extends over 16 amino acids. The CDR3 sequence: CASSQGGTGWNYGYTF. The CDR3 DNA reads TGTGCCAGCAGCCAAGGGGGGACAGGGTGGAACTATGGCTACACCTTC.

The chain is built from TRBV29-1 and TRBJ1-1; no reliable D call. The length of the CDR3 is 13 residues. Germline V CDR1 and CDR2: SQVTM, ANQGSEA. V lost 7 bases and J 5 bases, leaving 17 bases between the germline ends. CDR3 in DNA: TGCAGCGCGGAAGGCAGTACGGGAACTGAAGCTTTCTTT. The encoded protein is CSAEGSTGTEAFF.

The CDR3 loop is CASSQELVYEQYF. CDR3 in DNA: TGCGCCAGCAGCCAAGAACTAGTATACGAGCAGTACTTC. V gene TRBV4-1 combines with J gene TRBJ2-5, with D maybe TRBD2 (5 bases). The J call could be wrong; TRBJ2-7 is a better fit for the DNA end. The CDR3 loop spans 13 amino acids. Germline V gene lookup returns CDR1 MGHRA and CDR2 YSYEKL.

The chain combines TRBV6-5 with TRBJ1-4, with TRBD1 matching over 7 bases. The CDR3 is 15 amino acids. CDR1 and CDR2 from the germline V gene are MNHEY and SVGAGI. Germline trimming cut 5 bases from V and 4 bases from J; bases unmatched to any gene: 7. CDR3 DNA sequence: TGTGCCAGCAGTCCCATGGGACAGATTAATGAAAAACTGTTTTTT. Its protein is CASSPMGQINEKLFF.

V is TRBV11-2 and J is TRBJ2-3; D not certain. The CDR3 is 14 amino acids. Germline CDR1 and CDR2: SGHAT and FQNNGV. The ends were cut back, 5 bases at V and 4 bases at J, with 13 bases in the middle. In DNA form, the CDR3 reads TGTGCCAGCAGCCCTTACCTCCTAGCAGATACGCAGTATTTT. Its translation: CASSPYLLADTQYF.

Of note for this clone: The junction does not match germline at one end; this may be a read error. The rearrangement uses TRBV9 and TRBJ2-1; D gene unclear. The germline V gene encodes CDR1 SGDLS and CDR2 YYNGEE. This CDR3 contains 13 residues. The DNA of the CDR3 is TGTGCCAGCAGCGTAGTAAGCTACGATGAGCAGTTCTTC. It codes for CASSVVSYDEQFF.

The count of this clone is one. V usage is TRBV9 and J usage is TRBJ2-3; no reliable D call. Germline CDR1 SGDLS, CDR2 YYNGEE. The V and J ends lost 0 bases and 1 base respectively, with 6 bases between them. The CDR3 consists of 14 residues. The CDR3 is CASSVDAGTDTQYF. CDR3 nucleotides: TGTGCCAGCAGCGTAGACGCAGGCACAGATACGCAGTATTTT.

The CDR3 loop is CAWSLGQRNNEQFF. CDR3 in DNA: TGTGCCTGGAGCTTAGGACAGAGAAACAATGAGCAGTTCTTC. The chain carries TRBV30 and TRBJ2-1; D might be TRBD1 (6 bases). The V and J ends lost 3 bases and 5 bases respectively, with 14 bases between them. Germline values: CDR1 GTSNPN, CDR2 SVGIG (reference sequence). This CDR3 is 14 amino acids long.

V and J are TRBV19 and TRBJ2-1; 10 bases align to TRBD2. The CDR3 runs 15 residues. Per the germline V gene, CDR1 is LNHDA and CDR2 is SQIVND (reference sequence). Germline trimming cut 5 bases from V and 8 bases from J; bases unmatched to any gene: 9. CDR3 coding DNA: TGTGCCAGTAGTCCCGTATTAGCGGGAGGATATGAGCAGTTCTTC. This sequence encodes CASSPVLAGGYEQFF.

This clone was picked up a small number of times. The chain uses TRBV6-6 and TRBJ1-5; 9 positions match TRBD1. Losses at the gene ends were 7 bases for V and 1 base for J; bases not matched to a gene: 5. Germline lookup yields CDR1 MNHNY and CDR2 SVGAGI (reference sequence). This CDR3 is 15 amino acids long. CDR3 sequence (DNA): TGTGCCAGCAAGGCGACAGGGGGGAGCAATCAGCCCCAGCATTTT. Protein product: CASKATGGSNQPQHF.

V is TRBV6-5 and J is TRBJ2-1; D uncertain. Trimming cost V 5 bases and J 7 bases, with 18 bases left between them. Germline V gives CDR1 MNHEY, CDR2 SVGAGI. This CDR3 is 15 amino acids long. The CDR3 sequence: CASSTRHITTNEQFF. The CDR3 DNA reads as TGTGCCAGCAGTACCCGACATATTACAACTAATGAGCAGTTCTTC.

The chain uses TRBV30 and TRBJ2-2, with D perhaps TRBD2 (7 bases). V was trimmed by 3 bases and J by 7 bases, leaving 12 bases between them. The CDR3 has 13 residues. Germline loops: CDR1 GTSNPN, CDR2 SVGIG (reference sequence). In DNA, the CDR3 is TGTGCCTGGAGATACGGGGGGCACGGGGAGCTGTTTTTT. Its protein is CAWRYGGHGELFF.